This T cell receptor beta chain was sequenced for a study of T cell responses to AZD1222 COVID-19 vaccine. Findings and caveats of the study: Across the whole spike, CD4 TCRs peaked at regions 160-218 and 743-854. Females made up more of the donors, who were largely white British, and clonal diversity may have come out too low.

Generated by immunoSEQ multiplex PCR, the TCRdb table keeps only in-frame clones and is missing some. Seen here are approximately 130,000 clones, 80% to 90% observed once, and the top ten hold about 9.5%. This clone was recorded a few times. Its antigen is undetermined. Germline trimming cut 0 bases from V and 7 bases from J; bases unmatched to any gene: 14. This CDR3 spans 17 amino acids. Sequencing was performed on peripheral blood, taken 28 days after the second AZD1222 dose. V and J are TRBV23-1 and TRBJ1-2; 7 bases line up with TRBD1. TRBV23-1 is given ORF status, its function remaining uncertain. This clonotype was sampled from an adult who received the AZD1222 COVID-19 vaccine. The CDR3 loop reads CASSQSEGDRDGAGYTF. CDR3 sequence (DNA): TGCGCCAGCAGTCAATCTGAGGGTGACAGGGATGGTGCTGGCTACACCTTC.